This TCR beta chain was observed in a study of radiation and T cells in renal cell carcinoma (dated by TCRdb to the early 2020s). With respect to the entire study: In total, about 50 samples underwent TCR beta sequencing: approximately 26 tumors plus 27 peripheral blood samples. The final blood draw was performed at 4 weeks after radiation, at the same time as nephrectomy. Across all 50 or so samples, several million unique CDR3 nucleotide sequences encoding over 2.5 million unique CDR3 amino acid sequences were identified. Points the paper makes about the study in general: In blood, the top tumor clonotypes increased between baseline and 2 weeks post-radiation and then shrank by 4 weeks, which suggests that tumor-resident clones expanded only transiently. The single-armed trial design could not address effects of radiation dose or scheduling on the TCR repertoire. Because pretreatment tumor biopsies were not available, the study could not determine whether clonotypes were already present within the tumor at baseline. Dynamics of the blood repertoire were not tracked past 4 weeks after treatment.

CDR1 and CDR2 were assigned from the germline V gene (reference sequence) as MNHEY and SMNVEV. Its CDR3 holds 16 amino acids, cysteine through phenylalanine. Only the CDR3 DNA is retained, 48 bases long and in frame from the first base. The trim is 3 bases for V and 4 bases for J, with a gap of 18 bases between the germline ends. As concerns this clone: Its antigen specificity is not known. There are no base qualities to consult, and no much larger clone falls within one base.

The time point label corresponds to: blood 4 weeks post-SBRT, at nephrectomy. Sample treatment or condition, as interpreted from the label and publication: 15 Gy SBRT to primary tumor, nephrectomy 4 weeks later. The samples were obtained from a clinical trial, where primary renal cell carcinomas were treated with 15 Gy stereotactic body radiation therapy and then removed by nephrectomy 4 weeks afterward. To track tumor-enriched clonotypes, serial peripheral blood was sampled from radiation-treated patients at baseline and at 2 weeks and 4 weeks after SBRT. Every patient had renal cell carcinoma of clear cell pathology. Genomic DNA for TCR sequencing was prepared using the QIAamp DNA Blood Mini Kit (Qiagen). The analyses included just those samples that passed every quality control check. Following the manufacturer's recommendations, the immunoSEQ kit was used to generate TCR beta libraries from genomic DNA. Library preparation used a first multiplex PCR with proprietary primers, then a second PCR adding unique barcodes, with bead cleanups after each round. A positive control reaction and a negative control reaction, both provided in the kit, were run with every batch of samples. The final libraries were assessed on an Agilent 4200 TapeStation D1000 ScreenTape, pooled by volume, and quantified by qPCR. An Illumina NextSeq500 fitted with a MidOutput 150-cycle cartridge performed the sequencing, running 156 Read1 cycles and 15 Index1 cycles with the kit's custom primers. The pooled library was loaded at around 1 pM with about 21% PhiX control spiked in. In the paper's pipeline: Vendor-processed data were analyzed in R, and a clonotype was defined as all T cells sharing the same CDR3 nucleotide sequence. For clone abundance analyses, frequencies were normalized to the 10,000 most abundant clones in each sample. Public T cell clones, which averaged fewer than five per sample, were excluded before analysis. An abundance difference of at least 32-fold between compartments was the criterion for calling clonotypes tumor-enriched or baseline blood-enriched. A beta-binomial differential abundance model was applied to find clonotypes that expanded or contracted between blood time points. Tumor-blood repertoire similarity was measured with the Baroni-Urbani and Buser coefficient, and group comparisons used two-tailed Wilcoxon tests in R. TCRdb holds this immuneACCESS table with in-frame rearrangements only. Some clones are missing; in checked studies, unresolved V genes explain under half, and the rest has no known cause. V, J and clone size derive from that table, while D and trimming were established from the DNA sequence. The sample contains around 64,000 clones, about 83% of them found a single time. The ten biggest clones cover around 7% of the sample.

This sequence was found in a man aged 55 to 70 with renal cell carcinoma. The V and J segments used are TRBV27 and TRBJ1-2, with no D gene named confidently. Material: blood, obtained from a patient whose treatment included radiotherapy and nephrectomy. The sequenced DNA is TGTGCCAGCAGTTTCAGTGGGTCCCGGAGTCTCTATGGCTACACCTTC. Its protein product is CASSFSGSRSLYGYTF.